This TCR beta chain was identified in a study of cytomegalovirus exposure and HLA in healthy donors. Study findings and constraints: High sensitivity and specificity were reportedly achieved when the classifier diagnosed cytomegalovirus status. A subsequent analysis found that TCR clusters from the first cohort also tended to co-occur in the 120 validation repertoires, with approximately 94% of cluster scores above 0. Cytomegalovirus association was assigned to about 180 TCR beta chains.

About this clone itself: Its antigen is not identified.

Libraries were prepared by immunoSEQ multiplex PCR; TCRdb keeps only in-frame clonotypes and omits some of them. Of some 72,000 clones in the sample, about 95% were seen once. Germline loops: CDR1 MNHEY, CDR2 SMNVEV (reference sequence). The CDR3 covers 13 residues. V shed 3 bases and J shed 8 bases, with 11 bases lying between them. Sequencing was carried out using PBMCs. This chain joins TRBV27 and TRBJ2-1, with a weak D call TRBD2 (5 bases). The receptor's source is a man in his late teens or twenties in good health and CMV-seropositive. This chain's CDR3 is CASSFPRSDEQFF. DNA for the CDR3: TGTGCCAGCAGTTTCCCTCGTAGCGATGAGCAGTTCTTC.